These 29 T cell receptor beta chains originate from one sample sequenced in a study of T cell repertoires in cytomegalovirus infection. Each CDR3 protein is one row after TCRdb ran MiXCR on the reads. The sample lists about 340,000 distinct CDR3 sequences, just under 30% occurring once. Which antigens these TCRs recognize remains unknown. Sequenced here: cultured PBMCs, sampled from culture after CMV antigen stimulation. The receptors were sampled from a human donor in good health (CMV status not recorded). Some clones in this sample may be carry-over from other donors' samples.

This rearrangement joins TRBV10-3 to TRBJ2-1; 9 bases fit TRBD1. V was pared by 3 bases and J by 5 bases, with 5 bases of the junction left unmatched. This CDR3 contains 15 residues. The V gene's germline CDR1 is ENHRY and CDR2 SYGVKD. CDR3: CAISDYGTGNNEQFF. The CDR3 DNA reads as TGTGCCATCAGTGACTACGGGACAGGGAACAATGAGCAGTTCTTC.

This clonotype was seen only a few times. This chain connects TRBV5-6 to TRBJ1-6; TRBD1 aligns across 7 bases. There are 12 residues in the CDR3. V lost 3 bases and J lost 11; bases outside the gene matches: 2. Germline V gene data show CDR1 as SGHDT and CDR2 as YYEEEE. Here the CDR3 reads CASSSQGTPLHF. DNA of the CDR3: TGTGCCAGCAGCTCACAGGGGACACCCCTCCACTTT.

The chain couples TRBV7-2 to TRBJ2-5, with TRBD1 matching over 9 bases. CDR3 length: 16 residues. Germline trimming cut 2 bases from V and 1 base from J; bases unmatched to any gene: 5. Germline CDR1 SGHTA, CDR2 FQGNSA. CDR3 amino acids: CASSLMTGGAQETQYF. CDR3 sequence (DNA): TGTGCCAGCAGCTTAATGACAGGGGGGGCCCAAGAGACCCAGTACTTC.

This clonotype was observed a few times. The chain combines TRBV6-1 with TRBJ2-1, with unresolved D. Trimming took off 6 bases at V and 7 bases at J, with 13 bases between the two ends. The CDR3 is 13 amino acids. The germline V gene encodes CDR1 MNHNS and CDR2 SASEGT. CDR3: CASRTTYKNEQFF. CDR3 nucleotide sequence: TGTGCCAGCAGGACAACGTACAAGAATGAGCAGTTCTTC.

This clonotype was seen a few times. Here the CDR3 DNA reads TGTGCCAGCTCCGATAGCGGGGGTGTCGATACGCAGTATTTT. Protein: CASSDSGGVDTQYF. The J gene is TRBJ2-3, the V gene TRBV13; 9 bases fit TRBD2. Trimming took 8 bases from V and 6 from J; bases not matched to a gene: 9. The CDR3 extends over 14 amino acids. Germline CDR1 and CDR2: PRHDT and FYEKMQ (reference sequence).

This clonotype was seen repeatedly, ten times or more. The chain recombines TRBV7-2 with TRBJ2-7; 14 nucleotides line up with TRBD2. The CDR3 is 17 amino acids. Trimming at V came to 0 bases and at J to 7 bases, leaving 8 bases not matched to a gene. Per the germline V gene, CDR1 is SGHTA and CDR2 is FQGNSA. CDR3 DNA sequence: TGTGCCAGCAGCTTAGCCCCGACTAGCGGGAGGGCAAGGGAGCAGTACTTC. As protein: CASSLAPTSGRAREQYF. The whole variable domain, filled in from reference TRBV7-2 and TRBJ2-7, reads GAGVSQSPSNKVTEKGKDVELRCDPISGHTALYWYRQSLGQGLEFLIYFQGNSAPDKSGLPSDRFSAERTGGSVSTLTIQRTQQEDSAVYLCASSLAPTSGRAREQYFGPGTRLTVT.

The chain combines TRBV7-8 with TRBJ2-2; 16 bases align to TRBD2. V trimming: 6 bases; J trimming: 6 bases; junction bases outside the gene matches: 4. The CDR3 totals 16 residues. CDR1 and CDR2 (germline): SGHVS, FQNEAQ. CDR3: CASSPGTSGGAGELFF. DNA of the CDR3: TGTGCCAGCAGTCCTGGGACTAGCGGGGGGGCCGGGGAGCTGTTTTTT.

CDR3: CASSSGGGAEQYF. The CDR3 bases are TGTGCCAGCAGCTCCGGAGGGGGGGCGGAGCAGTACTTC. J is TRBJ2-7 and V is TRBV7-2; TRBD2 is a possible D gene (7 bases). The CDR3 length is 13 residues. CDR1 SGHTA and CDR2 FQGNSA come from the germline V gene. Trimming stripped 4 bases from V and 7 bases from J, with 14 bases between.

This clonotype was counted only a few times. The chain joins TRBV11-2 to TRBJ1-1; TRBD1 matches 9 bases. The CDR3 sequence is 14 residues long. Trimming removed 4 bases from V and 6 bases from J; junction bases left unmatched: 6. Germline loops: CDR1 SGHAT, CDR2 FQNNGV. CDR3: CASSSGTGFAEAFF. In DNA, the CDR3 is TGTGCCAGCAGCTCTGGGACAGGGTTCGCTGAAGCTTTCTTT.

In its sample, this clonotype was seen many times. The rearrangement joins TRBV7-2 to TRBJ1-1; D gene ambiguous. V was pared by 1 base and J by 1 base, with 10 bases between. In germline, CDR1 is SGHTA, CDR2 FQGNSA. This CDR3 spans 15 amino acids. CDR3 sequence reads: CASSLVREGNTEAFF. The CDR3 coding sequence is TGTGCCAGCAGCTTAGTGCGGGAAGGGAACACTGAAGCTTTCTTT.

This clonotype has only a few counts. This chain joins TRBV4-1 and TRBJ2-3, with D possibly matching TRBD2 (5 bases). In germline, CDR1 is MGHRA, CDR2 YSYEKL. This CDR3 is built from 15 residues. Trimming left V 0 bases short and J 3 bases short, with 10 bases between. Written as DNA, the CDR3 is TGCGCCAGCAGCCAAGAGGAGCGGTTGACAGATACGCAGTATTTT. This gives the protein CASSQEERLTDTQYF.

This clonotype was detected a few times. V usage is TRBV19 and J usage is TRBJ1-1; no firm D call. The V gene's germline CDR1 is LNHDA and CDR2 SQIVND (reference sequence). The CDR3 is made up of 14 amino acids. The V end lost 6 bases, the J end lost 4 bases, and 15 bases lay between the germline ends. CDR3 in amino acids: CASSRKSTGTEAFF. DNA for the CDR3: TGTGCCAGTAGCCGGAAATCGACGGGCACTGAAGCTTTCTTT.

This chain joins TRBV7-9 and TRBJ2-7; D call uncertain. Germline lookup yields CDR1 SEHNR and CDR2 FQNEAQ (reference sequence). Trimming pared 1 base from V and 5 bases from J, leaving 3 bases between. CDR3 length equals 11 residues. Written as DNA, the CDR3 is TGTGCCAGCAGCTTAGATGACGAGCAGTACTTC. Encoded protein: CASSLDDEQYF.

This clonotype showed up just a few times. V and J are TRBV12-3 or TRBV12-4 and TRBJ1-2; no reliable D call. V lost 4 bases to trimming and J lost 4 bases, with 16 bases between them. This CDR3 is 15 amino acids long. CDR3 nucleotide sequence: TGTGCCAGCAGTTCCCGGGCCCTCCGGGGCTATGGCTACACCTTC. This encodes CASSSRALRGYGYTF.

The chain uses TRBV28 and TRBJ2-7; the D gene is possibly TRBD2 (5 bases). Per germline, CDR1 MDHEN and CDR2 SYDVKM. The CDR3 is 16 residues long. V was cut by 7 bases and J by 1 base, with 20 bases left in between. The CDR3 coding sequence is TGTGCCAGCACCACTCCCGGACGGGAAGCTTCCTACGAGCAGTACTTC. Protein sequence: CASTTPGREASYEQYF.

This rearrangement joins TRBV5-4 to TRBJ1-5; D uncertain. This CDR3 is built from 14 residues. Per germline, CDR1 SGHNT and CDR2 YYREEE (reference sequence). Between the trimmed V and J ends, which lost 0 bases and 3 bases, there was a span of 7 bases. The CDR3 DNA reads TGTGCCAGCAGCTTGGGCCCTTCCAATCAGCCCCAGCATTTT. This sequence encodes CASSLGPSNQPQHF.

This clonotype has a count of ten or more. The chain uses TRBV7-2 and TRBJ2-7; 7 bases agree with TRBD2. The germline CDR1 and CDR2 sequences are SGHTA and FQGNSA. V dropped 2 bases and J dropped 6; count of bases not matched to a gene: 4. CDR3 length: 13 amino acids. DNA of the CDR3: TGTGCCAGCAGCTTAATACTAGCGCGCGAGCAGTACTTC. Residues: CASSLILAREQYF. The full variable domain, its missing parts supplied by reference TRBV7-2 and TRBJ2-7, is GAGVSQSPSNKVTEKGKDVELRCDPISGHTALYWYRQSLGQGLEFLIYFQGNSAPDKSGLPSDRFSAERTGGSVSTLTIQRTQQEDSAVYLCASSLILAREQYFGPGTRLTVT.

The chain uses TRBV12-3 or TRBV12-4 and TRBJ1-6; D remains unclear. CDR3 length: 15 amino acids. V was shortened by 7 bases and J by 8 bases, with 18 bases between the two germline ends. The CDR3 DNA reads as TGTGCCAGCACCACTATGGGGTCAGGTGATTCACCCCTCCACTTT. Its translation: CASTTMGSGDSPLHF.

The chain uses TRBV6-2 or TRBV6-3 and TRBJ2-5; 7 bases line up with TRBD1. CDR1 is MNHEY and CDR2 is SVGEGT in the germline V gene. This CDR3 spans 15 amino acids. V lost 4 bases, J lost 0 bases, and 5 bases stayed unmatched. The CDR3 region is CASSSGTANQETQYF. The DNA of the CDR3 is TGTGCCAGCAGTTCAGGGACAGCCAACCAAGAGACCCAGTACTTC.

The CDR3 bases are TGCGCCAGCAGCTTGGCCACAGGGGTATCGGGTAATTCACCCCTCCACTTT. It specifies CASSLATGVSGNSPLHF. The V gene is TRBV5-1, the J gene TRBJ1-6, with TRBD1 identical over 7 bases. Germline trimming cut 0 bases from V and 6 bases from J; bases unmatched to any gene: 9. CDR3 length: 17 residues. Germline CDR1 is SGHRS and CDR2 is YFSETQ.

V is TRBV19 and J is TRBJ2-5, with unresolved D. V lost 2 bases and J lost 0, with 4 bases in between. Germline CDR1 reads LNHDA; CDR2 reads SQIVND (reference sequence). CDR3 length: 13 residues. CDR3 nucleotides: TGTGCCAGTAGTATACTGCACCAAGAGACCCAGTACTTC. Amino acids: CASSILHQETQYF.

This clonotype was counted between two and nine times. This chain joins TRBV7-9 and TRBJ2-7; D may match TRBD1 or TRBD2 (5 bases each). Trimming removed 4 bases at V and 1 base at J, with 11 bases between. The CDR3 extends over 14 amino acids. CDR1 and CDR2 from the germline V gene are SEHNR and FQNEAQ (reference sequence). CDR3 sequence: CASSSRDGSYEQYF. CDR3 sequence (DNA): TGTGCCAGCAGCTCCCGGGACGGTTCCTACGAGCAGTACTTC. Looking up the rest from reference TRBV7-9 and TRBJ2-7 gives the full variable domain: DTGVSQNPRHKITKRGQNVTFRCDPISEHNRLYWYRQTLGQGPEFLTYFQNEAQLEKSRLLSDRFSAERPKGSFSTLEIQRTEQGDSAMYLCASSSRDGSYEQYFGPGTRLTVT.

The chain couples TRBV7-8 to TRBJ1-1; D remains ambiguous. The germline CDR1 and CDR2 sequences are SGHVS and FQNEAQ. V was pared by 4 bases and J by 3 bases, with 9 bases between. The length of the CDR3 is 13 residues. The CDR3 here is CASSWGWDTEAFF. The CDR3, as DNA: TGTGCCAGCAGCTGGGGTTGGGACACTGAAGCTTTCTTT.

CDR3 nucleotide sequence: TGTGCCAGCAGCCCCGATCCCCTAGCGGGGAGAGGTGGGACAGATACGCAGTATTTT. Its protein product is CASSPDPLAGRGGTDTQYF. The gene calls are TRBV7-3 and TRBJ2-3; TRBD2 aligns across 9 bases. The length of the CDR3 is 19 residues. Germline V gene sequence: CDR1 SGHTA, CDR2 FQGTGA. V trimming: 5 bases; J trimming: 3 bases; junction bases outside the gene matches: 18.

The chain uses TRBV6-5 and TRBJ2-2; 10 bases fit TRBD1. The trim removed 4 bases at V and 5 bases at J, leaving 7 bases unmatched. Germline lookup yields CDR1 MNHEY and CDR2 SVGAGI. The CDR3 is 16 amino acids. The CDR3 spells CASSSRRDRGTGELFF. CDR3 nucleotides: TGTGCCAGCAGTTCCCGCCGGGACAGGGGAACCGGGGAGCTGTTTTTT.

The V call is TRBV7-3, the J call TRBJ2-2; D may correspond to TRBD1 or TRBD2 (5 bases each). V lost 5 bases, J lost 3 bases, and 13 bases lay in between. Germline assignment: CDR1 SGHTA and CDR2 FQGTGA. The CDR3 covers 15 residues. DNA of the CDR3: TGTGCCAGCAGCACCGGGACGATCGACACCGGGGAGCTGTTTTTT. Its translation: CASSTGTIDTGELFF.

The gene calls are TRBV19 and TRBJ2-5, with 11 bases matching TRBD1. V gave up 5 bases and J gave up 7 bases; unmatched junction bases: 0. There are 12 residues in the CDR3. In germline, CDR1 is LNHDA, CDR2 SQIVND (reference sequence). In DNA, the CDR3 is TGTGCCAGTAGTGGGACAGGGGGGACCCAGTACTTC. This codes for CASSGTGGTQYF.

The chain couples TRBV23-1 to TRBJ2-7; TRBD2 matches 9 bases. TRBV23-1 is known as an ORF, though its function is uncertain. The V gene end was trimmed by 7 bases and the J gene end by 6 bases; junction bases not matched to a gene: 10. The length of the CDR3 is 14 residues. CDR3 sequence reads: CASTLSGRRSEQYF. The CDR3 nucleotides read TGCGCCAGCACCCTTAGCGGGAGACGGAGCGAGCAGTACTTC.

This clonotype has just a few counts. This chain links TRBV7-9 with TRBJ1-3; no reliable D call. Trimming removed 7 bases at V and 0 bases at J, with 16 bases between. This CDR3 is built from 16 residues. Germline assignment: CDR1 SEHNR and CDR2 FQNEAQ (reference sequence). CDR3 DNA sequence: TGTGCCAGCAACGACCAACTCCTCAACTCTGGAAACACCATATATTTT. This sequence encodes CASNDQLLNSGNTIYF.